A selection of T cell receptor beta chains follows, all from one sample in a study of blood T cell repertoires in COVID-19. The data were produced by immunoSEQ multiplex PCR, yet TCRdb's version contains in-frame clones alone and is incomplete. The sample has approximately 66,000 clones; 85% to 90% are singletons. Sequencing used peripheral blood. The receptors were sampled from a woman aged 50 to 60 with active or convalescent COVID-19. The CDR3 runs from the conserved cysteine through the conserved F or W. D genes are given only for firm matches. The size field is filled for only some rows; it gives once, few, many or a size class.

J gene | V gene | clone size | D gene | CDR3 DNA | CDR3 protein
TRBJ2-1 | TRBV27 | few | NA | TGTGCCAGCAGTCCACACACTCGGGGATCTGGAAATGAGCAGTTCTTC | CASSPHTRGSGNEQFF
TRBJ2-1 | TRBV20-1 | NA | NA | TGCAGTGCTAGTGTACTAGCTGGGGTTCGTGAGCAGTTCTTC | CSASVLAGVREQFF
TRBJ2-3 | TRBV7-3 | NA | NA | TGTGCCAGCAGCGACGGACTAAAAGGAGTCACAGATACGCAGTATTTT | CASSDGLKGVTDTQYF
TRBJ2-2 | TRBV11-2 | NA | NA | TGTGCCTCCAGCTTTGGGAGTGGGACCGGGGAGCTGTTTTTT | CASSFGSGTGELFF
TRBJ2-5 | TRBV3-1/TRBV3-2 | NA | NA | TGTGCCAGCAGCCAAAGTGGCCCGGGCAGGGGCCTCCAAGAGACCCAGTACTTC | CASSQSGPGRGLQETQYF
TRBJ2-1 | TRBV5-8 | NA | TRBD2 | TGTGCCAGCAGCCCGAGGACTAGCGGGAAATCCTGGGACGATGAGCAGTTCTTC | CASSPRTSGKSWDDEQFF
TRBJ1-3 | TRBV2 | NA | NA | TGTGCCAGCAGTGTCGACAGCCGCCCCTCTGGAAACACCATATATTTT | CASSVDSRPSGNTIYF
TRBJ1-2 | TRBV15 | NA | NA | TGTGCCACCAGCAGAGATATGGGGCTGTCCTATGGCTACACCTTC | CATSRDMGLSYGYTF
TRBJ1-1 | TRBV5-5 | NA | NA | TGTGCCAGCAGCCTGACATCCGACACTGAAGCTTTCTTT | CASSLTSDTEAFF
TRBJ1-3 | TRBV3-1/TRBV3-2 | NA | NA | TGTGCCACTGAGAGCTCTGGAAACACCATATATTTT | CATESSGNTIYF
TRBJ2-2 | TRBV5-4 | few | NA | TGTGCCAGCAGCTTGATGGGCAGGGTGGACACCGGGGAGCTGTTTTTT | CASSLMGRVDTGELFF
TRBJ2-2 | TRBV5-1 | NA | NA | TGCGCCAGCCAAGAGCGGGACACCGGGGAGCTGTTTTTT | CASQERDTGELFF
TRBJ1-2 | TRBV19 | many | TRBD1 | TGTGCCAGTACTTCGAGTGGACAGGGCCAATCCCTGGGCTATGGCTACACCTTC | CASTSSGQGQSLGYGYTF
TRBJ2-7 | TRBV6-2/TRBV6-3 | NA | TRBD1 | TGTGCCAGCAGCCCCCCCCCGGGACAGGGGATCAGGAGCTCCTACGAGCAGTACTTC | CASSPPPGQGIRSSYEQYF
TRBJ2-1 | TRBV6-1 | NA | NA | TGTGCCAGCAGTGGAGGGATGGGGGCTAATAACAATGAGCAGTTCTTC | CASSGGMGANNNEQFF
TRBJ2-1 | TRBV4-1 | NA | TRBD2 | TGCGCCAGCAGCCAAGCTTTCGTAGCGGGAGGCCCCAATTTCTTC | CASSQAFVAGGPNFF
TRBJ2-2 | TRBV18 | NA | TRBD2 | TGTGCCAGCTCTCCTAGCGGGAGCACCGGGGAGCTGTTTTTT | CASSPSGSTGELFF
TRBJ2-7 | TRBV5-6 | NA | NA | TGTGCCAGCAGCTTGTGGCGCAGGGAACTCGTCAACGAGCAGTACTTC | CASSLWRRELVNEQYF
TRBJ2-7 | TRBV10-3 | once | NA | TGTGCCATCAGTGAGTCAGACAGCTACGAGCAGTACTTC | CAISESDSYEQYF